The source of this T cell receptor beta chain is a study of monozygotic twins with inflammatory bowel disease (dated by TCRdb to about 2019). Background for the entire study: In total, around 28 monozygotic twin pairs made up the full study: 19 Danish pairs, all IBD-discordant, plus nine German pairs, of which four were IBD-concordant and five were IBD-discordant. Within discordant pairs, disease-associated traits were sought mainly by comparing IBD patients with their genetically identical healthy co-twins. Each individual had, on average, about 151 000 unique TCRalpha sequences and 181 000 unique TCRbeta sequences available for analysis. Results and caveats for the whole study, not just this receptor: The analysis was unable to tell different T cell subtypes apart. A decrease in TCRbeta repertoire diversity, as measured by inverse Simpson index, was observed in IBD patients compared with their healthy co-twins. Because patients were on differing immunosuppressive treatments, the repertoires may have picked up extra background noise and inter-individual variability. Fewer clonotypes were shared with other individuals by IBD patients than by healthy twins, most markedly in patients showing signs of disease activity. No single strong signal or clonotype linked to IBD turned up in the results, so the idea that one exists was not supported. Repertoire similarity did not differ between concordant and discordant twins, possibly due to limited statistical power.

An approximately 2.5 ml peripheral blood sample was drawn into PAXgene tubes per donor and stored at -80°C. Total RNA was isolated from whole blood with the PAXgene blood miRNA kit on an automated QIAcube, without T cell sorting. Peripheral blood from monozygotic twin pairs who were concordant or discordant for inflammatory bowel disease underwent deep TCRalpha and TCRbeta repertoire profiling using unique molecular barcoding. Smoking habits were recorded for all twin pairs, with individuals classified as current, former or never smokers. Concerning this clonotype: No cognate antigen has been identified for it.

The library relied on 5' RACE. Preparation of each TCR library used approximately 3.5 ug of total RNA. For each sample, cDNA was synthesized in eight separate reactions using SMARTScribe reverse transcriptase. During cDNA synthesis, template switching introduced unique molecular identifiers that contained a 6-nucleotide sample barcode. Two nested PCRs of roughly 16 and 10 cycles amplified the TCRalpha and TCRbeta cDNA, and bead purification followed each PCR. Before amplification, the cDNA was both treated with uracil DNA-glycosylase and purified with the QIAquick PCR purification kit. In the second PCR, Illumina TruSeq-compatible adapters and sample-specific barcodes were added. Library quality and concentration were checked on TapeStation and Qubit, and libraries were pooled at around 4.9 ng each. Pooled libraries were sequenced on an Illumina HiSeq2500 single-index Rapid Run with 2 x 100 bp reads and custom sequencing primers. Per the source publication's procedure: MiGEC version 1.2.6 was used for UMI-based consensus assembly to correct PCR and sequencing errors. V(D)J alignment, clonotype assembly and CDR3 extraction were performed with MiXCR version 2.1.1. To normalise gene usage, clonotype sharing and MAIT/NKT TCR abundance, the analysis used the top 1000, 10 000 and 20 000 clonotypes per sample. Diversity was computed as the inverse Simpson index with the vegan R package after downsampling to 27 000 UMIs. Paired Mann-Whitney U tests were applied to discordant twin pairs, with Benjamini-Hochberg correction for multiple testing. TCRdb reprocessed the reads; each CDR3 protein sequence makes one entry, and DNA is unavailable. The V and J calls were determined by TCRdb, not by the authors. The sample table gives tens of thousands of distinct CDR3 sequences. In total, the top ten clones hold around 6.8% of the sample.

The CDR3 sequence holds 17 residues, the cysteine and phenylalanine included. No DNA sequence was recorded. CDR1 and CDR2 are read off the germline V gene (reference sequence) as SSHAT and FNYEAQ. The sequence came from a human donor with ulcerative colitis or Crohn's disease, or a healthy co-twin of an affected twin (not recorded which). Sequencing used blood. The chain is assembled from TRBV7-7 and TRBJ2-5; TCRdb names TRBD1, which stays unverified in the absence of DNA. The CDR3 here reads CASSLYVGGPLQETQYF.